A selection of T cell receptor beta chains follows, all from one sample in a study of OX40 agonist ivuxolimab in advanced cancers. Profiling relied on immunoSEQ multiplex PCR, and the TCRdb table lists in-frame clones only, not all of them. This sample yields around 80,000 clones, of which around nine tenths are seen a single time; 2.5% belongs to the top ten. The sequencing here drew on CD4+ or CD8+ T cells sorted from blood, taken in a trial of the OX40 agonist ivuxolimab. The receptors here all came from an adult with an advanced solid tumor such as melanoma, head and neck, liver or kidney cancer. Both conserved end residues are part of each CDR3. Fields, in order: V gene, CDR3 protein.

>TRBV4-3
CASSQVAGDQETQYF
>TRBV7-7
CASSQRGTGELFF
>TRBV15
CATSRKPRETQYF
>TRBV2
CAIQAQEDQPQHF
>TRBV30
CAWSSDYEQYF
>TRBV28
CASSSPKTGGDTQYF
>TRBV5-1
CASSYDSMNTEAFF
>TRBV18
CASSLKPSSGGTSYNEQFF
>TRBV7-2
CASSPGTGHQPQHF
>TRBV15
CATSRDSSSGASTDTQYF
>TRBV7-9
CARENTGELFF
>TRBV9
CASSAERGLFYNEQFF
>TRBV11-2
CASSFNGNQLQHF
>TRBV11-1
CASRQTASRGNSPLHF
>TRBV19
CASSSGTGNSPLHF
>TRBV28
CASSSSGTVYGYTF
>TRBV7-3
CASSLSSGGYNEQFF
>TRBV4-2
CASSQTPTGLQPQHF
>TRBV4-2
CASSQYTGRLLSGDTEAFF
>TRBV5-4
CASSLAEQGGQPQHF
>TRBV5-8
CASSWGGNTGELFF
>TRBV28
CASAWDTTSPLHF
>TRBV5-1
CASSLDIMNTEAFF
>TRBV5-1
CASSLATQETQYF
>TRBV5-1
CASSLNRQGNLANTGELFF
>TRBV18
CASSPEGGGRSNEQFF
>TRBV21-1
CASSKGIQLKGGSEQFF
>TRBV18
CASSPPIGGGNYGYTF
>TRBV6-1
CASRPAGGTGELFF
>TRBV9
CASSVGDRRQETQYF
>TRBV7-9
CASSSWGRDYEQYF
>TRBV18
CASSPENTIYF
>TRBV5-5
CASSLVGTANEKLFF